This T cell receptor beta chain was identified during a study of T cells after yellow fever vaccination. Study-wide results and caveats: A minor fraction of clonotypes spanned both CD4 and CD8 compartments. Abundant clonotypes from the bulk population could contaminate FACS-sorted repertoires.

Notes on this clonotype: Antigen specificity is unknown.

Template switching by 5'RACE produced TCR cDNA, adding a universal primer site and UMIs. TCRdb analysed the 5' RACE reads with MiXCR anew, one entry per CDR3 protein. The sample has about 550,000 distinct CDR3 sequences; 15% to 20% are singletons. Germline V gives CDR1 SGHTA, CDR2 FQGNSA. Losses at the gene ends were 4 bases for V and 4 bases for J; bases not matched to a gene: 8. This CDR3 is built from 16 residues. The rearrangement joins TRBV7-2 to TRBJ2-3, with 10 bases aligning to TRBD1. The sample was PBMCs, taken 15 days after the yellow fever booster vaccination. The receptor was derived from a young man who received the YFV17D yellow fever vaccine. CDR3 sequence: CASSYVWDRGSDTQYF. CDR3 sequence (DNA): TGTGCCAGCAGCTACGTTTGGGACAGGGGTTCAGATACGCAGTATTTT.